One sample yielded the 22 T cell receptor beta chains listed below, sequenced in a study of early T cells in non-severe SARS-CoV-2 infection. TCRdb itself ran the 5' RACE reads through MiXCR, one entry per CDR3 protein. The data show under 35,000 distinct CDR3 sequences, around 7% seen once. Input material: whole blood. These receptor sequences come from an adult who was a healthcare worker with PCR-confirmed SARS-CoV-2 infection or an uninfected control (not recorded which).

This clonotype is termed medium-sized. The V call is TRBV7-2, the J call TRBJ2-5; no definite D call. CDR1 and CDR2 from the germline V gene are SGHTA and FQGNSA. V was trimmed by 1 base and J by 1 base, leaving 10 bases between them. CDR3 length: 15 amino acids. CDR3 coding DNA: TGTGCCAGCAGCTTAGTTCAGGCTGTCCAAGAGACCCAGTACTTC. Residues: CASSLVQAVQETQYF.

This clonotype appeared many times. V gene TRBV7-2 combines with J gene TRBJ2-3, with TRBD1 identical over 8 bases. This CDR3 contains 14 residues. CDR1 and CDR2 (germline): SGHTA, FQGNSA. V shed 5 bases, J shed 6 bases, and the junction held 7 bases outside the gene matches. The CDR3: CASSQGQVPDTQYF. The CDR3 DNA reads TGTGCCAGCAGCCAGGGACAGGTTCCCGATACGCAGTATTTT.

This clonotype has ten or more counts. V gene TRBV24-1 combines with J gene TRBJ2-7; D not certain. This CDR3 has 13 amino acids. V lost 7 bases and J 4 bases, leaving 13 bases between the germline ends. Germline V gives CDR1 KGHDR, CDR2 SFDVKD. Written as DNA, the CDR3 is TGTGCCACCAGAGGACCGCCTGATTACGAGCAGTACTTC. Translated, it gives CATRGPPDYEQYF.

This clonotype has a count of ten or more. CDR3 region: CSARVGNNGQYF. The CDR3 DNA sequence: TGCAGTGCTAGAGTCGGGAACAACGGGCAGTACTTC. This chain joins TRBV20-1 and TRBJ2-7; weak D call: TRBD2 (5 bases). Germline CDR1 reads DFQATT; CDR2 reads SNEGSKA (reference sequence). The CDR3 totals 12 residues. Trimming removed 1 base at V and 9 bases at J, with 13 bases between.

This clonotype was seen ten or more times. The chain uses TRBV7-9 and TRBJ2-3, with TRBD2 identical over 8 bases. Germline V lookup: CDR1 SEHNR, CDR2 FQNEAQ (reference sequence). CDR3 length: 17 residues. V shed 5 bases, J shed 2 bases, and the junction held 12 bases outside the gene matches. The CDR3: CASSQTTSGRHTDTQYF. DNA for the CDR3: TGTGCCAGCAGCCAGACAACTAGCGGTAGACACACAGATACGCAGTATTTT. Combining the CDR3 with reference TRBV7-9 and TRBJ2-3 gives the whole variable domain DTGVSQNPRHKITKRGQNVTFRCDPISEHNRLYWYRQTLGQGPEFLTYFQNEAQLEKSRLLSDRFSAERPKGSFSTLEIQRTEQGDSAMYLCASSQTTSGRHTDTQYFGPGTRLTVL.

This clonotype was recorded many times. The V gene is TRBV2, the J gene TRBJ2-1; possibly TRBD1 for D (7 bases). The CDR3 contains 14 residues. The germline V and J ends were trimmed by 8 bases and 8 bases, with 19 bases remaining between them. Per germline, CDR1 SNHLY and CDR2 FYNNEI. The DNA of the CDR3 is TGTGCCAGCTCCGGGGGACAGAACCTCCATGAGCAGTTCTTC. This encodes CASSGGQNLHEQFF.

The chain's CDR3 is CASSEIRGAYQETQYF. CDR3 sequence (DNA): TGCGCCAGCAGTGAGATCAGGGGGGCGTACCAAGAGACCCAGTACTTC. The genes are TRBV10-2 and TRBJ2-5, with D possibly being TRBD1 (7 bases). The CDR3 extends over 16 amino acids. Trimming left V 2 bases short and J 0 bases short, with 13 bases between. The germline gives CDR1 WSHSY, CDR2 SAAADI.

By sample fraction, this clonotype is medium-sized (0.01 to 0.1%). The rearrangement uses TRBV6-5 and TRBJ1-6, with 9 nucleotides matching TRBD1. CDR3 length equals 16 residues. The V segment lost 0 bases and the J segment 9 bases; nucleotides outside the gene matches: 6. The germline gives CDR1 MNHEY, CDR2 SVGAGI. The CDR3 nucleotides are TGTGCCAGCAGTTACTCGCCAGGGACAGGGCCTTCACCCCTCCACTTT. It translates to CASSYSPGTGPSPLHF.

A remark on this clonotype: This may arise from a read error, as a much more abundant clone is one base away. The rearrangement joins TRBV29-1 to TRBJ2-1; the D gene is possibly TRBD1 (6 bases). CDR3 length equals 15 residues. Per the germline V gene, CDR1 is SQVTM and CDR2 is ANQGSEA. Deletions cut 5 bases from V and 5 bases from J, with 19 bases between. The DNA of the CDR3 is TGCAGCGTTTGGATAGTAGGAGAGGGGGACAATGAGCAGTTCTTC. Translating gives CSVWIVGEGDNEQFF.

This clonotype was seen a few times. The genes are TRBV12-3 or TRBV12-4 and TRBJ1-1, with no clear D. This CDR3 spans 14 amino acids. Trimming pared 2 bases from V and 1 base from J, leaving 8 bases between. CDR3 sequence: CASSLKPPNTEAFF. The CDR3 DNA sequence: TGTGCCAGCAGTTTAAAGCCACCGAACACTGAAGCTTTCTTT.

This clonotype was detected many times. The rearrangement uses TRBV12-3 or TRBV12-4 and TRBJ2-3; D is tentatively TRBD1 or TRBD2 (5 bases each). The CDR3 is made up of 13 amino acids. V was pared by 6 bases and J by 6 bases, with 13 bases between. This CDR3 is CASRGTGSDTQYF. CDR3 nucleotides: TGTGCCAGCAGGGGGACCGGATCGGATACGCAGTATTTT.

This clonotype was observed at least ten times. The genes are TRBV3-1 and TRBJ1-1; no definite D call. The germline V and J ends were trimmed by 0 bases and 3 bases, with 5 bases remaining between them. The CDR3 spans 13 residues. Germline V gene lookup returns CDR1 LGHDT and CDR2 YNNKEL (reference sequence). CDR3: CASSQDTDTEAFF. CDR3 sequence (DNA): TGTGCCAGCAGCCAAGATACGGACACTGAAGCTTTCTTT.

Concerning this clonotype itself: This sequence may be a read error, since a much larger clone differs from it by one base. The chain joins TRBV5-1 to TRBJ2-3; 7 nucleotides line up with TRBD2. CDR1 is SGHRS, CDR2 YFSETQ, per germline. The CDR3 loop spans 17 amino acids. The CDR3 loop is CTSSLVKREGHSDTQYF. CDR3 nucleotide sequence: TGCACCAGCAGCTTGGTAAAGAGGGAGGGCCATTCAGATACGCAGTATTTT.

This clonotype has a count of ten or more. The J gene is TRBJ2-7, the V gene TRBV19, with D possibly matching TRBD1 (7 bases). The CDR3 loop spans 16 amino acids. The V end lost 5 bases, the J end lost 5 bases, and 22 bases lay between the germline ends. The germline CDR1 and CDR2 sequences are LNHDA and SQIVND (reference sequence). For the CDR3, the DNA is TGTGCCAGTAGTCAGCCCCGGGTCGGAGGGGGCAACGAGCAGTACTTC. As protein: CASSQPRVGGGNEQYF.

The CDR3 DNA is TGCAGTGCTGCGGACATCAACACCGGGGAGCTGTTTTTT. Amino acids: CSAADINTGELFF. The genes are TRBV20-1 and TRBJ2-2; possible D gene TRBD1, 5 bases. Trimming shortened V by 5 bases and J by 2 bases, and 9 bases separated the two germline ends. The CDR3 is made up of 13 amino acids. Germline V CDR1 and CDR2: DFQATT, SNEGSKA (reference sequence).

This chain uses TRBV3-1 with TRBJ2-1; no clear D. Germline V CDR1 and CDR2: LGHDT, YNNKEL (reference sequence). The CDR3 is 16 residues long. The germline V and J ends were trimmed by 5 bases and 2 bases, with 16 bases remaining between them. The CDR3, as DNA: TGTGCCAGCAGCACTCACAGCGCCCGTCCCTACAATGAGCAGTTCTTC. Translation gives CASSTHSARPYNEQFF.

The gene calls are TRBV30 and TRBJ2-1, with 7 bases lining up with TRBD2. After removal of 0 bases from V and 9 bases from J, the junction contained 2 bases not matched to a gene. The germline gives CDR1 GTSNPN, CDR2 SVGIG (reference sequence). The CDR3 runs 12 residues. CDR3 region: CAWSVTGGEQFF. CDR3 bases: TGTGCCTGGAGTGTAACGGGGGGTGAGCAGTTCTTC. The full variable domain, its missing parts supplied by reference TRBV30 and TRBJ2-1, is SQTIHQWPATLVQPVGSPLSLECTVEGTSNPNLYWYRQAAGRGLQLLFYSVGIGQISSEVPQNLSASRPQDRQFILSSKKLLLSDSGFYLCAWSVTGGEQFFGPGTRLTVL.

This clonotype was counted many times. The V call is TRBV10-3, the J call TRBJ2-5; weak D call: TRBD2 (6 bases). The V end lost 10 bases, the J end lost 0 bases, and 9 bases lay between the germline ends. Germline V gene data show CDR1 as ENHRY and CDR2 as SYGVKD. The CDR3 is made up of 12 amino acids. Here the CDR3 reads CATRTNQETQYF. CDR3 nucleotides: TGTGCCACCAGGACTAACCAAGAGACCCAGTACTTC.

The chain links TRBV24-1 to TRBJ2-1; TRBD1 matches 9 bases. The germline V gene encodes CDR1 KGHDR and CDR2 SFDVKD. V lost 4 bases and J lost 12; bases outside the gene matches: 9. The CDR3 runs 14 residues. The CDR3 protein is CATSDPRQGERQFF. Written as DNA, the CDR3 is TGTGCCACCAGTGACCCTCGACAGGGGGAAAGGCAGTTCTTC.

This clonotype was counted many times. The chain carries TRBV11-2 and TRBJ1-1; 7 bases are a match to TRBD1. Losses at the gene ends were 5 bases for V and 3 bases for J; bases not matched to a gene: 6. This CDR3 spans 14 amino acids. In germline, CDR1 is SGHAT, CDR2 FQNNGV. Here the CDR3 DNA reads TGTGCCAGCAGCAAGACAGGGAGGGACACTGAAGCTTTCTTT. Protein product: CASSKTGRDTEAFF.

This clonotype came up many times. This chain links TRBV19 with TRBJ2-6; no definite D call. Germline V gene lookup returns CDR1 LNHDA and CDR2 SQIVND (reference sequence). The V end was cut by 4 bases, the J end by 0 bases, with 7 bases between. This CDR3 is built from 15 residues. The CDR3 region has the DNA TGTGCCAGTAGTACCATTACCTCTGGGGCCAACGTCCTGACTTTC. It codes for CASSTITSGANVLTF.

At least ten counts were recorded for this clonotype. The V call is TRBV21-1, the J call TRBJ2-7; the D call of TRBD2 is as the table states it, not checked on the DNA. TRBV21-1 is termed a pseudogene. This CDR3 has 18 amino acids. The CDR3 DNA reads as TGTGCCAGCAGCAAAGTGCTGGCCAACTCTAGTCTCGACAGTAGACAGTACTTC. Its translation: CASSKVLANSSLDSRQYF.